Shown below are 27 T cell receptor beta chains from a single sample sequenced in a study of blood T cell repertoires in COVID-19. TCRdb's copy holds only in-frame clones and misses some; the assay was immunoSEQ multiplex PCR. This sample has roughly 500,000 clones, with 88% found just once. Material for sequencing was PBMCs or T cells enriched from blood (not recorded which). The receptors shown here come from a woman aged 35 to 49 who had recovered from COVID-19.

As DNA, the CDR3 is TGTGCCAGCAGCCAAGACGTTAGTGGCTACACCTTC. Encoded protein: CASSQDVSGYTF. This chain joins TRBV3-1 (or the pseudogene TRBV3-2) and TRBJ1-2; D is ambiguous. Deletions cut 0 bases from V and 7 bases from J, with 6 bases between. This CDR3 spans 12 amino acids. In germline, CDR1 is LGHDT, CDR2 YNNKEL (reference sequence).

V gene TRBV18 combines with J gene TRBJ2-5; 9 bases are a match to TRBD1. This CDR3 comprises 14 residues. Per germline, CDR1 KGHSH and CDR2 LQKENI. V lost 3 bases and J lost 5; bases outside the gene matches: 4. The CDR3: CASSPGQGWETQYF. In DNA form, the CDR3 reads TGTGCCAGCTCACCGGGACAGGGCTGGGAGACCCAGTACTTC.

The V and J genes are TRBV11-2 and TRBJ1-2; possible D gene TRBD1, 5 bases. The CDR3 is made up of 14 amino acids. V lost 2 bases and J 4 bases, leaving 11 bases between the germline ends. Germline V gives CDR1 SGHAT, CDR2 FQNNGV. The DNA for the CDR3 is TGTGCCAGCAGCTTATCGGGGGTAGGCTATGGCTACACCTTC. Its protein is CASSLSGVGYGYTF.

As concerns this clone: Other DNA sequences from this sample encode an identical CDR3 as well. The chain links TRBV14 to TRBJ2-7; 10 bases agree with TRBD2. J lost 0 bases, V lost 6 bases, and 2 bases had no gene match. The CDR3 covers 14 residues. Germline CDR1 SGHDN, CDR2 FVKESK. CDR3 sequence: CASRPSGSSYEQYF. CDR3 sequence (DNA): TGTGCCAGCAGACCTAGCGGGAGCTCCTACGAGCAGTACTTC.

The J gene is TRBJ1-2, the V gene TRBV27; TRBD1 is a possible D gene (6 bases). The V and J ends lost 6 bases and 3 bases respectively, with 20 bases between them. CDR1 is MNHEY and CDR2 is SMNVEV in the germline V gene (reference sequence). CDR3 length: 16 amino acids. The CDR3 DNA sequence: TGTGCCAGCAGCTTAGTCGGGGGGCTGGTCGACTATGGCTACACCTTC. Amino acids: CASSLVGGLVDYGYTF.

This chain uses TRBV12-3 or TRBV12-4 with TRBJ1-2; D remains ambiguous. This CDR3 is 10 amino acids long. V was pared by 5 bases and J by 4 bases, with 2 bases between. CDR3 nucleotide sequence: TGTGCCAGCAGTCTCTATGGCTACACCTTC. Translating it yields CASSLYGYTF.

V and J are TRBV19 and TRBJ2-1; TRBD1 matches 7 bases. The germline V gene has CDR1 LNHDA and CDR2 SQIVND (reference sequence). This CDR3 has 15 amino acids. V was pared by 5 bases and J by 8 bases, with 12 bases of the junction left unmatched. The chain's CDR3 is CASSLSTGPADEQFF. CDR3 in DNA: TGTGCCAGTAGTCTCTCGACAGGGCCCGCCGATGAGCAGTTCTTC.

A few counts support this clone. CDR3 nucleotide sequence: TGCAGTGCTCCGGTGGGCTCTACGCAGTATTTT. It specifies CSAPVGSTQYF. The chain carries TRBV20-1 and TRBJ2-3; D not certain. V lost 5 bases and J 8 bases, leaving 11 bases between the germline ends. The CDR3 extends over 11 amino acids. Germline V gene lookup returns CDR1 DFQATT and CDR2 SNEGSKA (reference sequence).

The V call is TRBV4-3, the J call TRBJ1-2; possible D gene TRBD1, 5 bases. Germline V gives CDR1 LGHNA, CDR2 YSLEER. CDR3 length equals 15 residues. V lost 1 base, J lost 4 bases, and 13 bases lay in between. The CDR3 loop is CASSQGGGVAYGYTF. The CDR3 nucleotides read TGCGCCAGCAGCCAAGGGGGAGGGGTGGCCTATGGCTACACCTTC.

The V call is TRBV10-1, the J call TRBJ2-1, with 7 positions matching TRBD2. The CDR3 extends over 15 amino acids. V lost 3 bases and J lost 5; bases outside the gene matches: 7. CDR1 and CDR2 from the germline V gene are WNHNN and SYGVQD (reference sequence). DNA of the CDR3: TGCGCCAGCAGTGAAGGTAGCGGGCGCCACAATGAGCAGTTCTTC. Its translation: CASSEGSGRHNEQFF.

V usage is TRBV29-1 and J usage is TRBJ2-2; D gene unclear. The CDR3 runs to 14 residues. Germline-derived CDR1 and CDR2 are SQVTM and ANQGSEA. The germline V and J ends were trimmed by 3 bases and 1 base, with 9 bases remaining between them. The CDR3 sequence is CSVDDTENTGELFF. As DNA, the CDR3 is TGCAGCGTTGATGACACCGAGAACACCGGGGAGCTGTTTTTT.

This rearrangement joins TRBV6-5 to TRBJ1-1; D is possibly TRBD1 (5 bases). Trimming shortened V by 5 bases and J by 6 bases, and 16 bases separated the two germline ends. Per germline, CDR1 MNHEY and CDR2 SVGAGI. The CDR3 consists of 14 residues. The CDR3 nucleotides read TGTGCCAGCAGTCCACGGGGGGAAGGGGCTGAAGCTTTCTTT. Its translation is CASSPRGEGAEAFF.

This chain connects TRBV6-2 or TRBV6-3 to TRBJ1-5; D is unresolved. V was shortened by 4 bases and J by 0 bases, with 10 bases between the two germline ends. CDR3 length equals 15 residues. CDR1 MNHEY and CDR2 SVGEGT come from the germline V gene. The CDR3 nucleotides read TGTGCCAGCAGTTCCCACGGGGATAGCAATCAGCCCCAGCATTTT. Protein: CASSSHGDSNQPQHF.

The gene calls are TRBV27 and TRBJ2-7, with 8 bases fitting TRBD1. The junction had 4 bases not matched to a gene; V was cut back by 4 bases and J by 5 bases. There are 13 residues in the CDR3. Looked up from germline, CDR1 is MNHEY and CDR2 is SMNVEV (reference sequence). The CDR3 here is CASSWTGTHEQYF. The CDR3 region has the DNA TGTGCCAGCAGTTGGACAGGGACCCACGAGCAGTACTTC.

A note on this clone: The conserved final phenylalanine or tryptophan is absent from the CDR3, which likely points to a read error. The DNA is omitted, as the CDR3 cannot be located on it reliably, and the CDR3 follows TCRdb's listing. CDR3 region: CASSLHYVHRDTLKSV. The V call is TRBV27, the J call TRBJ1-2; the table's D call, TRBD1, has no DNA check behind it. Germline CDR1 reads MNHEY; CDR2 reads SMNVEV (reference sequence). With termini counted, the CDR3 has 16 amino acids.

The rearrangement links TRBV27 to TRBJ1-4; D gene ambiguous. The length of the CDR3 is 14 residues. Germline CDR1 MNHEY, CDR2 SMNVEV (reference sequence). Trimming left V 3 bases short and J 4 bases short, with 9 bases between. CDR3 sequence: CASSFSTLNEKLFF. The CDR3 bases are TGTGCCAGCAGTTTTTCGACTCTTAATGAAAAACTGTTTTTT.

The chain recombines TRBV18 with TRBJ1-1, with D possibly TRBD1 on 6 matching bases. Per the germline V gene, CDR1 is KGHSH and CDR2 is LQKENI. The V end was cut by 6 bases, the J end by 1 base, with 15 bases between. The CDR3 is made up of 15 amino acids. The CDR3 protein is CASSSGAGTNTEAFF. The CDR3 bases are TGTGCCAGCTCCTCAGGGGCAGGGACGAACACTGAAGCTTTCTTT.

The chain joins TRBV30 to TRBJ2-7, with TRBD1 matching 7 bases. This CDR3 is built from 12 residues. With 8 bases clipped from V and 2 bases from J, the junction kept 6 bases outside the gene matches. The germline V gene encodes CDR1 GTSNPN and CDR2 SVGIG (reference sequence). CDR3 in amino acids: CAGRGQAYEQYF. In DNA form, the CDR3 reads TGTGCCGGCAGAGGACAGGCCTACGAGCAGTACTTC.

This sequence joins TRBV4-3 and TRBJ2-7; D gene uncertain. The CDR3 sequence is 16 residues long. Trimming pared 0 bases from V and 2 bases from J, leaving 14 bases between. Germline assignment: CDR1 LGHNA and CDR2 YSLEER. The CDR3 spells CASSQDLSPSTYEQYF. The CDR3 DNA reads as TGCGCCAGCAGCCAAGATCTGAGCCCGTCAACCTACGAGCAGTACTTC.

This chain links TRBV5-5 with TRBJ2-2; TRBD1 might be the D (6 bases). The V end lost 4 bases, the J end lost 4 bases, and 8 bases lay between the germline ends. There are 13 residues in the CDR3. Germline V CDR1 and CDR2: SGHKS, YYEKEE (reference sequence). For the CDR3, the DNA is TGTGCCAGCAGCCTGGGGGCCACCGGGGAGCTGTTTTTT. Its protein product is CASSLGATGELFF.

The chain is built from TRBV21-1 and TRBJ1-5. TRBV21-1 is designated a pseudogene. The length of the CDR3 is 13 residues. The CDR3 spells CASIIGGEQPQHF. CDR3 DNA: TGTGCCAGCATCATCGGGGGGGAACAGCCCCAGCATTTT.

The rearrangement links TRBV10-2 to TRBJ2-1; TRBD2 matches at 12 bases. Trimming at V came to 6 bases and at J to 5 bases, leaving 11 bases not matched to a gene. The CDR3 is 17 amino acids. Germline CDR1 WSHSY, CDR2 SAAADI. The CDR3 region has the DNA TGCGCCAGCAGCCAGACTAGCGGGAGAGGGTTGCACAATGAGCAGTTCTTC. As protein: CASSQTSGRGLHNEQFF.

This clone was recorded once. This chain links TRBV6-5 with TRBJ1-1; D gene uncertain. V gave up 5 bases and J gave up 1 base, with 11 bases separating them. The CDR3 covers 14 residues. Germline CDR1 reads MNHEY; CDR2 reads SVGAGI. The CDR3 region is CASSSGWGNTEAFF. The DNA of the CDR3 is TGTGCCAGCAGTAGCGGTTGGGGGAACACTGAAGCTTTCTTT.

This clone showed up just once. The V call is TRBV6-5, the J call TRBJ2-5; 10 nucleotides agree with TRBD2. The CDR3 contains 15 residues. Trimming removed 2 bases from V and 2 bases from J; junction bases left unmatched: 2. The germline gives CDR1 MNHEY, CDR2 SVGAGI. The DNA for the CDR3 is TGTGCCAGCAGTTACGGACTAGCGGAACAAGAGACCCAGTACTTC. Amino acid sequence: CASSYGLAEQETQYF.

DNA for the CDR3: TGTGCCAGCAGCACTCGACAGGGATTCTCTGGGGCCAACGTCCTGACTTTC. The encoded protein is CASSTRQGFSGANVLTF. This chain connects TRBV3-1 (or the pseudogene TRBV3-2) to TRBJ2-6, with TRBD1 matching 7 bases. The CDR3 is made up of 17 amino acids. Germline-derived CDR1 and CDR2 are LGHDT and YNNKEL (reference sequence). Losses at the gene ends were 5 bases for V and 0 bases for J; bases not matched to a gene: 7.

This clone was detected only a few times. J is TRBJ1-5 and V is TRBV5-4, with D maybe TRBD1 (6 bases). The length of the CDR3 is 14 residues. The V and J ends lost 4 bases and 9 bases respectively, with 17 bases between them. CDR1 and CDR2 (germline): SGHNT, YYREEE (reference sequence). CDR3 in amino acids: CASSQDRSSGPQHF. The CDR3 DNA reads TGTGCCAGCAGCCAAGACAGGTCTTCGGGGCCCCAGCATTTT.

CDR3 residues: CASSLRAPSGYTF. In nucleotides, the CDR3 is TGCGCCAGCAGCCTGCGGGCTCCAAGTGGCTACACCTTC. The chain joins TRBV5-1 to TRBJ1-2; the D is unclear. This CDR3 spans 13 amino acids. V was shortened by 4 bases and J by 7 bases, with 14 bases between the two germline ends. Germline CDR1 SGHRS, CDR2 YFSETQ.